One sample yielded the 12 T cell receptor beta chains listed below, sequenced in a study of identical twins. TCRdb redid the calling of the 5' RACE reads with MiXCR, one entry per CDR3 protein. The table has over 550,000 distinct CDR3 sequences, roughly 6.6% seen once. A further study also used this sample, focusing on yellow fever vaccine responses in identical twins.

The specimen sequenced was PBMCs. The receptor set was obtained from a woman in her late teens or twenties in good health.

This clonotype was observed many times. Here the CDR3 DNA reads TGCGCCAGCAGCTTGGTGGCAGGGGGACTTCCCTCCTACGAGCAGTACTTC. Translated, it gives CASSLVAGGLPSYEQYF. The rearrangement uses TRBV5-1 and TRBJ2-7, with D possibly matching TRBD1 (7 bases). The CDR3 loop spans 17 amino acids. With 0 bases removed from V and 0 bases from J, the gap between germline ends came to 16 bases. CDR1 and CDR2 from the germline V gene are SGHRS and YFSETQ. The full variable domain, in which reference TRBV5-1 and TRBJ2-7 provide the parts outside the CDR3, is KAGVTQTPRYLIKTRGQQVTLSCSPISGHRSVSWYQQTPGQGLQFLFEYFSETQRNKGNFPGRFSGRQFSNSRSEMNVSTLELGDSALYLCASSLVAGGLPSYEQYFGPGTRLTVT.

This clonotype was observed many times. This chain joins TRBV5-1 and TRBJ2-3; D might be TRBD1 (5 bases). Looked up from germline, CDR1 is SGHRS and CDR2 is YFSETQ. The CDR3 totals 14 residues. V was trimmed by 1 base and J by 4 bases, leaving 10 bases between them. The CDR3 DNA sequence: TGCGCCAGCAGCTTGCAGGGTTCGGCAGATACGCAGTATTTT. It is translated as CASSLQGSADTQYF.

This clonotype was seen a handful of times. This chain's CDR3 is CASNHRFTSYNEQFF. The CDR3 region has the DNA TGTGCCAGCAACCACAGGTTCACCTCCTACAATGAGCAGTTCTTC. The gene calls are TRBV2 and TRBJ2-1, with D possibly being TRBD1 (5 bases). Germline V lookup: CDR1 SNHLY, CDR2 FYNNEI. V lost 7 bases, J lost 0 bases, and 13 bases lay in between. The CDR3 totals 15 residues.

This clonotype has a count of ten or more. The chain joins TRBV3-1 to TRBJ2-1; 9 bases are a match to TRBD1. The V gene's germline CDR1 is LGHDT and CDR2 YNNKEL (reference sequence). V lost 2 bases and J lost 2; bases outside the gene matches: 4. This CDR3 region has 16 residues. CDR3 in DNA: TGTGCCAGCAGCCAACCTCACAGGGGGCCCTACAATGAGCAGTTCTTC. Translating it yields CASSQPHRGPYNEQFF.

This clonotype was recorded many times. The CDR3 reads CASSLGTGALETQYF. DNA for the CDR3: TGTGCCAGCAGTTTGGGGACAGGGGCCCTTGAGACCCAGTACTTC. The chain uses TRBV12-3 or TRBV12-4 and TRBJ2-5, with 10 bases that match TRBD1. V shed 3 bases and J 5 bases; nucleotides not matched to a gene: 6. The CDR3 runs 15 residues.

In its sample, this clonotype was seen many times. This chain links TRBV15 with TRBJ2-2; D call uncertain. The ends were cut back, 8 bases at V and 0 bases at J, with 10 bases in the middle. The CDR3 is 14 residues long. Germline assignment: CDR1 LNHNV and CDR2 YYDKDF (reference sequence). The CDR3 loop reads CATGVAPNTGELFF. The CDR3 DNA reads as TGTGCCACCGGAGTAGCCCCGAACACCGGGGAGCTGTTTTTT.

The rearrangement joins TRBV15 to TRBJ2-1, with D perhaps TRBD1 (6 bases). V lost 7 bases and J lost 8, with 21 bases in between. CDR1 and CDR2 from the germline V gene are LNHNV and YYDKDF (reference sequence). The CDR3 consists of 15 residues. The CDR3 nucleotides are TGTGCCACCACGATCGGGGTGCAAAAGGGGGATGAGCAGTTCTTC. Translated, it gives CATTIGVQKGDEQFF.

The chain couples TRBV20-1 to TRBJ2-1, with 7 nucleotides matching TRBD2. Germline CDR1 and CDR2: DFQATT and SNEGSKA (reference sequence). V shed 3 bases, J shed 1 base, and the junction held 6 bases outside the gene matches. The CDR3 runs 15 residues. CDR3 region: CSARIAGVSYNEQFF. The CDR3 DNA sequence: TGCAGTGCTAGGATCGCGGGAGTGTCCTACAATGAGCAGTTCTTC.

This clonotype was recorded a few times. This sequence joins TRBV6-2 or TRBV6-3 and TRBJ2-7; a weak D match, TRBD1 (6 bases). The germline V gene encodes CDR1 MNHEY and CDR2 SVGEGT. V shed 2 bases and J shed 4 bases, with 24 bases lying between them. This CDR3 has 18 amino acids. The CDR3 bases are TGTGCCAGCAGTTACGGGCCTGGATGGGGGCCCCTAGATTACGAGCAGTACGTC. Its translation: CASSYGPGWGPLDYEQYV.

In this sample, this clonotype turned up a few times. V usage is TRBV10-3 and J usage is TRBJ1-1; D not resolved. Trimming removed 0 bases from V and 0 bases from J, with 8 bases in between. The CDR3 spans 15 residues. Germline V gene sequence: CDR1 ENHRY, CDR2 SYGVKD. The CDR3 DNA follows: TGTGCCATCAGTGAGTCGCCGGCCATGAACACTGAAGCTTTCTTT. This codes for CAISESPAMNTEAFF.

Many counts were recorded for this clonotype. The chain joins TRBV29-1 to TRBJ2-1; D unclear. The germline CDR1 and CDR2 sequences are SQVTM and ANQGSEA. This CDR3 is built from 12 residues. V was pared by 8 bases and J by 5 bases, with 13 bases between. CDR3 bases: TGCAGCTTCCGATATTGGAACAATGAGCAGTTCTTC. This codes for CSFRYWNNEQFF.

This clonotype was counted between two and nine times. The genes are TRBV12-3 or TRBV12-4 and TRBJ2-1; possibly TRBD2 for D (5 bases). The CDR3 loop spans 13 amino acids. V shed 7 bases and J shed 3 bases, with 10 bases lying between them. The CDR3 spells CASTRVFYNEQFF. CDR3 DNA: TGTGCCAGCACGAGGGTCTTCTACAATGAGCAGTTCTTC.